Listed here are 32 T cell receptor beta chains from one sample, sequenced in a study of technical replicates of blood from several donors. This table comes from immunoSEQ multiplex PCR, and its TCRdb copy is limited to in-frame clones, with some not included. Here the sample spans 60,000 to 85,000 clones, roughly 92% being singletons. Sequenced input: T cells isolated from PBMCs. The receptors here all came from a human donor in good health.

The J gene is TRBJ1-1, the V gene TRBV14, with no clear D. Trimming stripped 3 bases from V and 0 bases from J, with 11 bases between. This CDR3 is 15 amino acids long. From germline, CDR1 is SGHDN and CDR2 FVKESK. This CDR3 is CASSHMELMNTEAFF. Written as DNA, the CDR3 is TGTGCCAGCAGCCACATGGAGCTTATGAACACTGAAGCTTTCTTT.

CDR3 protein: CASSRDYRGKNIQYF. The CDR3, as DNA: TGCGCCAGCAGTAGAGACTACAGGGGGAAAAACATTCAGTACTTC. The genes are TRBV10-2 and TRBJ2-4, with 8 bases that match TRBD1. CDR3 length equals 15 residues. V shed 5 bases, J shed 4 bases, and the junction held 7 bases outside the gene matches. Germline V gene sequence: CDR1 WSHSY, CDR2 SAAADI.

The V call is TRBV5-4, the J call TRBJ1-1; D not certain. Trimming cost V 4 bases and J 4 bases, with 14 bases left between them. Germline CDR1 and CDR2: SGHNT and YYREEE (reference sequence). The CDR3 has 14 amino acids. CDR3 in DNA: TGTGCCAGCAGCGGACTCGGGGAAGGCACTGAAGCTTTCTTT. Translating it yields CASSGLGEGTEAFF.

The chain has TRBV9 and TRBJ2-3; no firm D call. From germline, CDR1 is SGDLS and CDR2 YYNGEE. The CDR3 spans 16 residues. Trimming stripped 3 bases from V and 0 bases from J, with 14 bases between. In nucleotides, the CDR3 is TGTGCCAGCAGCGCCAGTCTTGCCTCTAGCACAGATACGCAGTATTTT. It translates to CASSASLASSTDTQYF.

The CDR3 DNA reads TGTGCCAGCAGGTCGACCGGTAACAGGGGGAACACTGAAGCTTTCTTT. This sequence encodes CASRSTGNRGNTEAFF. The V and J genes are TRBV28 and TRBJ1-1; the match to TRBD1 covers 7 bases. The ends lost 6 bases at V and 1 base at J; junction bases unmatched: 11. The germline V gene encodes CDR1 MDHEN and CDR2 SYDVKM. CDR3 size: 16 residues.

V usage is TRBV30 and J usage is TRBJ2-5; D is perhaps TRBD2 (7 bases). From germline, CDR1 is GTSNPN and CDR2 SVGIG (reference sequence). The germline V and J ends were trimmed by 7 bases and 5 bases, with 17 bases remaining between them. The CDR3 consists of 13 residues. CDR3 in DNA: TGTGCCTTGGGGGGGCTAACTTCGGAGACCCAGTACTTC. This codes for CALGGLTSETQYF. The whole variable domain, remainder taken from reference TRBV30 and TRBJ2-5, is SQTIHQWPATLVQPVGSPLSLECTVEGTSNPNLYWYRQAAGRGLQLLFYSVGIGQISSEVPQNLSASRPQDRQFILSSKKLLLSDSGFYLCALGGLTSETQYFGPGTRLLVL.

Worth noting for this clone: Other nucleotide sequences in the sample specify the same CDR3. The genes are TRBV4-1 and TRBJ2-5, with 7 bases identical to TRBD2. The CDR3 runs 16 residues. Germline loops: CDR1 MGHRA, CDR2 YSYEKL. V lost 0 bases and J lost 3; bases outside the gene matches: 7. The CDR3 sequence: CASSQDRAGVEETQYF. The DNA for the CDR3 is TGCGCCAGCAGCCAAGATAGGGCGGGAGTGGAAGAGACCCAGTACTTC.

This chain joins TRBV9 and TRBJ2-2; the match to TRBD1 covers 9 bases. The trim removed 2 bases at V and 7 bases at J, leaving 3 bases unmatched. Germline CDR1 reads SGDLS; CDR2 reads YYNGEE. CDR3 size: 14 residues. CDR3 nucleotide sequence: TGTGCCAGCAGCGTTGGGACAGGGTACGGGGAGCTGTTTTTT. As protein: CASSVGTGYGELFF.

Here the CDR3 reads CASSGTGNTGELFF. The CDR3 DNA reads as TGTGCCAGTTCCGGGACAGGGAACACCGGGGAGCTGTTTTTT. The chain carries TRBV7-2 and TRBJ2-2, with 8 bases matching TRBD1. Germline CDR1 reads SGHTA; CDR2 reads FQGNSA. The CDR3 extends over 14 amino acids. Losses at the gene ends were 9 bases for V and 1 base for J; bases not matched to a gene: 4.

The V gene is TRBV11-2, the J gene TRBJ1-1, with a weak D call TRBD1 (5 bases). The V and J ends lost 2 bases and 0 bases respectively, with 10 bases between them. Germline CDR1 SGHAT, CDR2 FQNNGV. This CDR3 contains 15 residues. The CDR3 nucleotides read TGTGCCAGCAGCTTAACAGCAGGGATGAACACTGAAGCTTTCTTT. Its protein product is CASSLTAGMNTEAFF. Complete variable domain (other parts from reference TRBV11-2 and TRBJ1-1): EAGVAQSPRYKIIEKRQSVAFWCNPISGHATLYWYQQILGQGPKLLIQFQNNGVVDDSQLPKDRFSAERLKGVDSTLKIQPAKLEDSAVYLCASSLTAGMNTEAFFGQGTRLTVV.

The chain recombines TRBV28 with TRBJ1-5; D is ambiguous. V lost 11 bases and J lost 1, with 9 bases in between. Germline CDR1 and CDR2: MDHEN and SYDVKM. The CDR3 runs 12 residues. The CDR3 DNA reads as TGTGCCCACGGCAGGAGCAATCAGCCCCAGCATTTT. Protein sequence: CAHGRSNQPQHF.

The rearrangement joins TRBV6-5 to TRBJ2-1; the match to TRBD2 covers 11 bases. The V gene's germline CDR1 is MNHEY and CDR2 SVGAGI. V gave up 6 bases and J gave up 5 bases; unmatched junction bases: 6. The CDR3 spans 15 residues. The CDR3 protein is CASRTSGTKNNEQFF. CDR3 nucleotide sequence: TGTGCCAGCAGGACTAGCGGGACAAAAAACAATGAGCAGTTCTTC.

V is TRBV2 and J is TRBJ2-1; maybe TRBD2 (7 bases). Germline CDR1 reads SNHLY; CDR2 reads FYNNEI. Trimming shortened V by 4 bases and J by 3 bases, and 10 bases separated the two germline ends. The CDR3 is 14 amino acids. The CDR3 is CASSGGGRYNEQFF. The CDR3 nucleotides read TGTGCCAGCAGTGGGGGGGGCCGCTACAATGAGCAGTTCTTC.

V gene TRBV21-1 combines with J gene TRBJ1-1; the table gives TRBD1 as D, unverified against the DNA. TRBV21-1 is marked as a pseudogene. The CDR3 length is 17 residues. In DNA, the CDR3 is TGTGCCAGCAGCAAAGCGTACCAGGGCGGTATTGACACTGAAGCTTTCTTT. It codes for CASSKAYQGGIDTEAFF.

The chain has TRBV28 and TRBJ2-7; 7 positions match TRBD2. J was trimmed by 3 bases and V by 5 bases; bases with no gene match: 7. The CDR3 has 14 residues. Germline V gene sequence: CDR1 MDHEN, CDR2 SYDVKM. The CDR3 nucleotides are TGTGCCAGCAGTCCTCTAGCGGAAGACTACGAGCAGTACTTC. As protein: CASSPLAEDYEQYF.

The chain uses TRBV10-3 and TRBJ2-2; D is possibly TRBD2 (5 bases). Trimming took 8 bases from V and 1 from J, leaving 17 bases between them. The CDR3 consists of 16 residues. CDR1 is ENHRY, CDR2 SYGVKD, per germline. DNA for the CDR3: TGTGCCATCCAGTCACCGGGGATGAAGAACACCGGGGAGCTGTTTTTT. Amino acids: CAIQSPGMKNTGELFF.

This clone was recorded once. This chain uses TRBV27 with TRBJ1-5; unclear D gene. Per the germline V gene, CDR1 is MNHEY and CDR2 is SMNVEV (reference sequence). The V gene lost 6 bases and the J gene lost 0 bases, with 12 bases spanning the gap. The CDR3 contains 15 residues. CDR3: CASRALGDSNQPQHF. CDR3 bases: TGTGCCAGCAGAGCCCTAGGCGATAGCAATCAGCCCCAGCATTTT.

In DNA form, the CDR3 reads TGTGCCAGCAGCACACAGGGGGCATCTGGAAACACCATATATTTT. As protein: CASSTQGASGNTIYF. The chain couples TRBV28 to TRBJ1-3, with 9 nucleotides matching TRBD1. CDR3 length: 15 residues. V gave up 6 bases and J gave up 1 base; unmatched junction bases: 4. Germline V gene data show CDR1 as MDHEN and CDR2 as SYDVKM.

This chain connects TRBV18 to TRBJ1-2; 10 positions match TRBD1. Trimming removed 0 bases from V and 5 bases from J; junction bases left unmatched: 0. Germline CDR1 KGHSH, CDR2 LQKENI. The CDR3 has 14 residues. DNA of the CDR3: TGTGCCAGCTCACCACCGGGACAGGGGTATGGCTACACCTTC. It is translated as CASSPPGQGYGYTF.

The V and J genes are TRBV5-6 and TRBJ2-7; TRBD1 aligns across 8 bases. The CDR3 loop spans 14 amino acids. CDR1 is SGHDT, CDR2 YYEEEE, per germline. V gave up 2 bases and J gave up 2 bases; unmatched junction bases: 3. CDR3 sequence: CASSFGTGPYEQYF. The CDR3 coding sequence is TGTGCCAGCAGCTTCGGGACAGGACCCTACGAGCAGTACTTC.

The rearrangement joins TRBV19 to TRBJ2-1; TRBD1 might be the D (5 bases). V was pared by 4 bases and J by 4 bases, with 17 bases between. The CDR3 has 16 amino acids. Germline V lookup: CDR1 LNHDA, CDR2 SQIVND (reference sequence). The CDR3 DNA is TGTGCCAGTAGTACCGAACAGGCCCCCAAGTACAATGAGCAGTTCTTC. This gives the protein CASSTEQAPKYNEQFF. The complete variable domain, with remaining parts taken from reference TRBV19 and TRBJ2-1, reads DGGITQSPKYLFRKEGQNVTLSCEQNLNHDAMYWYRQDPGQGLRLIYYSQIVNDFQKGDIAEGYSVSREKKESFPLTVTSAQKNPTAFYLCASSTEQAPKYNEQFFGPGTRLTVL.

The gene calls are TRBV30 and TRBJ1-5; 7 bases agree with TRBD1. Germline CDR1 and CDR2: GTSNPN and SVGIG (reference sequence). The CDR3 has 14 residues. The trim removed 8 bases at V and 1 base at J, leaving 8 bases unmatched. The CDR3 sequence is CALTRDSSNQPQHF. CDR3 DNA: TGTGCCCTCACACGGGACAGCAGCAATCAGCCCCAGCATTTT.

The V call is TRBV7-9, the J call TRBJ2-1; D not certain. Germline V gene lookup returns CDR1 SEHNR and CDR2 FQNEAQ (reference sequence). The CDR3 length is 15 residues. Deletions cut 6 bases from V and 3 bases from J, with 15 bases between. CDR3: CASSRPASGYNEQFF. The CDR3 DNA sequence: TGTGCCAGCAGTCGACCGGCTTCAGGCTACAATGAGCAGTTCTTC.

This chain connects TRBV29-1 to TRBJ2-3; 7 positions match TRBD1. The CDR3 extends over 15 amino acids. With V trimmed by 6 bases and J by 2 bases, 11 bases remained unmatched. Per the germline V gene, CDR1 is SQVTM and CDR2 is ANQGSEA. CDR3 in DNA: TGCAGCGTAGCCAAGAGAGGGACAGTCACAGATACGCAGTATTTT. Translated: CSVAKRGTVTDTQYF.

This sequence joins TRBV7-9 and TRBJ2-7; 9 bases line up with TRBD2. Germline V lookup: CDR1 SEHNR, CDR2 FQNEAQ (reference sequence). The CDR3 consists of 16 residues. The ends lost 2 bases at V and 6 bases at J; junction bases unmatched: 11. CDR3 nucleotide sequence: TGTGCCAGCAGCTTACTAGCGGGGCAAGGAGGAGGCGAGCAGTACTTC. This sequence encodes CASSLLAGQGGGEQYF.

The chain is built from TRBV7-6 and TRBJ1-5; D is undetermined. The CDR3 is 14 residues long. V was pared by 2 bases and J by 4 bases, with 9 bases between. Germline V CDR1 and CDR2: SGHVS, FNYEAQ. CDR3: CASSLNSINQPQHF. For the CDR3, the DNA is TGTGCCAGCAGCTTAAACAGTATTAATCAGCCCCAGCATTTT. The full variable domain, with the rest looked up from reference TRBV7-6 and TRBJ1-5, is GAGVSQSPRYKVTKRGQDVALRCDPISGHVSLYWYRQALGQGPEFLTYFNYEAQQDKSGLPNDRFSAERPEGSISTLTIQRTEQRDSAMYRCASSLNSINQPQHFGDGTRLSIL.

The chain carries TRBV27 and TRBJ2-7; 9 positions match TRBD2. Germline CDR1 is MNHEY and CDR2 is SMNVEV (reference sequence). The CDR3 has 14 residues. The trim removed 5 bases at V and 4 bases at J, leaving 6 bases unmatched. The CDR3 is CASSGSGSFYEQYF. CDR3 DNA sequence: TGTGCCAGCAGTGGTAGCGGGAGTTTTTACGAGCAGTACTTC.

The gene calls are TRBV28 and TRBJ2-2, with a weak D call TRBD1 (6 bases). Germline V gene sequence: CDR1 MDHEN, CDR2 SYDVKM. With 6 bases removed from V and 0 bases from J, the gap between germline ends came to 11 bases. The CDR3 spans 15 residues. The CDR3 coding sequence is TGTGCCAGCAGGGACGGACAGACGAACACCGGGGAGCTGTTTTTT. This codes for CASRDGQTNTGELFF. Variable domain in full (rest from reference TRBV28 and TRBJ2-2): DVKVTQSSRYLVKRTGEKVFLECVQDMDHENMFWYRQDPGLGLRLIYFSYDVKMKEKGDIPEGYSVSREKKERFSLILESASTNQTSMYLCASRDGQTNTGELFFGEGSRLTVL.

The chain carries TRBV23-1 and TRBJ2-7; D remains unclear. TRBV23-1 is reported as an ORF; its role is uncertain. V lost 2 bases and J lost 6, with 8 bases in between. The CDR3 contains 12 residues. In DNA form, the CDR3 reads TGCGCCAGCAGTCAAGAGGTAGGCGAGCAGTACTTC. Translated, it gives CASSQEVGEQYF.

The chain uses TRBV5-6 and TRBJ2-7, with TRBD1 identical over 8 bases. Germline V CDR1 and CDR2: SGHDT, YYEEEE. There are 15 residues in the CDR3. V shed 4 bases, J shed 4 bases, and the junction held 10 bases outside the gene matches. The CDR3 DNA is TGTGCCAGCAGCCCATCTGGGACAGGACTATACGAGCAGTACTTC. The encoded protein is CASSPSGTGLYEQYF.

This clone has a handful of counts. The V call is TRBV4-1, the J call TRBJ2-1; the match to TRBD2 covers 11 bases. The CDR3 is 15 residues long. CDR1 is MGHRA and CDR2 is YSYEKL in the germline V gene. With 3 bases clipped from V and 8 bases from J, the junction kept 6 bases outside the gene matches. The DNA of the CDR3 is TGCGCCAGCAGCCATTACACTAGCGGGAGCGATGAGCAGTTCTTC. It translates to CASSHYTSGSDEQFF.

The genes are TRBV11-1 and TRBJ2-1; D gene unclear. The CDR3 contains 15 residues. From germline, CDR1 is SGHAT and CDR2 FQDESV (reference sequence). Trimming cost V 2 bases and J 2 bases, with 10 bases left between them. Here the CDR3 reads CASSLSVSTYNEQFF. DNA of the CDR3: TGTGCCAGCAGCTTAAGCGTTTCAACCTACAATGAGCAGTTCTTC. Complete variable domain (other parts from reference TRBV11-1 and TRBJ2-1): EAEVAQSPRYKITEKSQAVAFWCDPISGHATLYWYRQILGQGPELLVQFQDESVVDDSQLPKDRFSAERLKGVDSTLKIQPAELGDSAMYLCASSLSVSTYNEQFFGPGTRLTVL.